The TCR beta chain under discussion was sequenced for a study of monozygotic twins with inflammatory bowel disease. An amount of about 3,300 ng of total RNA was used for each TCR library. A template switching step added UMIs, each with a 6-nucleotide sample barcode. From its re-call of the 5' RACE reads, TCRdb lists each CDR3 protein once, without DNA. Its table records approximately 160,000 distinct CDR3 sequences. This CDR3 is 15 amino acids long. Germline V gene data show CDR1 as SGDLS and CDR2 as YYNGEE. The specimen sequenced was blood. The clonotype was recovered from a human donor with ulcerative colitis or Crohn's disease, or a healthy co-twin of an affected twin (not recorded which). The J gene is TRBJ1-4, the V gene TRBV9; with no DNA, the TCRdb D assignment of TRBD1 cannot be verified. CDR3: CASTRSGGEVEKLFF.